This T cell receptor beta chain was recovered during a study of T-cell reconstitution after alpha-beta-depleted transplantation in children (dated by TCRdb to 2016 to 2018). Describing the broader study: T-cell immune reconstitution after TCRalphabeta/CD19-depleted allogeneic hematopoietic cell transplantation in children was quantitatively tracked in the study by means of TCR repertoire profiling.

This clonotype was recorded at least ten times. The target of this receptor is not known. No much larger clone exists at a distance of one base, and base qualities are not known. Trimming takes 4 bases from V and 2 bases from J, and the germline ends sit 11 bases apart. Via the germline V gene, CDR1 is SGHVS and CDR2 FQNEAQ. CDR3 length: 14 amino acids, cysteine to phenylalanine. The only DNA kept is the CDR3, 42 bases in frame from the first base. The library was obtained by PCR. The listed sequencing device is Illumina HiSeq 2500. TCR library preparation used molecular barcoding, with unique molecular identifiers applied to normalize quantification of the TCRbeta repertoire. In TCRdb, the public reads were trimmed at Q25 with fastp and aligned with MiXCR, with productive beta chains retained. Identical CDR3 protein sequences are pooled into one entry, listed with their most common genes and DNA. The sample table holds about 600,000 distinct CDR3 sequences, of which 10% to 13% were seen once. The ten most abundant clones make up 3.5% to 5% of the sample.

This TCR came from a human donor who donated a stem cell graft to a child with acute myeloid leukemia. The sample in question was PBMCs from the stem cell graft donor, obtained from the stem cell graft. Rearrangement joined TRBV7-8 to TRBJ1-2; perhaps TRBD1 is the D gene, with 6 bases matching. The CDR3 region reads CASSSTGGNYGYTF. The bases are TGTGCCAGCAGCTCCACGGGGGGCAACTATGGCTACACCTTC.